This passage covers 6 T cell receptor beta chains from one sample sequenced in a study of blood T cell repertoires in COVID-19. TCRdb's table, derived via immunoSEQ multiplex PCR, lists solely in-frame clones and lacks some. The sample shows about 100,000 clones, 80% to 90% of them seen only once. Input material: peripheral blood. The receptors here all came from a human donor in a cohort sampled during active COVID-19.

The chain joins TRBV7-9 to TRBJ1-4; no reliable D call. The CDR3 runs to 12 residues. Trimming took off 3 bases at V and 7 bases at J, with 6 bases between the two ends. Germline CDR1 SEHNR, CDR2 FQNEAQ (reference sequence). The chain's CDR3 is CASSFGSEKLFF. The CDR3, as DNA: TGTGCCAGCAGCTTCGGTTCTGAAAAACTGTTTTTT. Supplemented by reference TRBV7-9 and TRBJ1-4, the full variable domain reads DTGVSQNPRHKITKRGQNVTFRCDPISEHNRLYWYRQTLGQGPEFLTYFQNEAQLEKSRLLSDRFSAERPKGSFSTLEIQRTEQGDSAMYLCASSFGSEKLFFGSGTQLSVL.

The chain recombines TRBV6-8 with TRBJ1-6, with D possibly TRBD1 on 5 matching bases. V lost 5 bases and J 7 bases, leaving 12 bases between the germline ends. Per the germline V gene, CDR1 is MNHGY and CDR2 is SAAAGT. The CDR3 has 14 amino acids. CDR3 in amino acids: CASSRTRSNSPLHF. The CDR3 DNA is TGTGCCAGCAGTAGGACAAGAAGCAATTCACCCCTCCACTTT.

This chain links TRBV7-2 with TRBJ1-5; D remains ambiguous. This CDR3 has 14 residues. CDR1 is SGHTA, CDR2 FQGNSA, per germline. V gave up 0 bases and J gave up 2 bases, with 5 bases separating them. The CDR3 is CASSLAPGNQPQHF. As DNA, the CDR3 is TGTGCCAGCAGCTTAGCTCCTGGCAATCAGCCCCAGCATTTT.

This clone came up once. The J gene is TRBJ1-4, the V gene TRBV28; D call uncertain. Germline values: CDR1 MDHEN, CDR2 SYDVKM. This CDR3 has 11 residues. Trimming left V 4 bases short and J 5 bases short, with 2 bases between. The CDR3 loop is CASSSNEKLFF. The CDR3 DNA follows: TGTGCCAGCAGTTCAAATGAAAAACTGTTTTTT. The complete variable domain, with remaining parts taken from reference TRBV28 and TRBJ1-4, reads DVKVTQSSRYLVKRTGEKVFLECVQDMDHENMFWYRQDPGLGLRLIYFSYDVKMKEKGDIPEGYSVSREKKERFSLILESASTNQTSMYLCASSSNEKLFFGSGTQLSVL.

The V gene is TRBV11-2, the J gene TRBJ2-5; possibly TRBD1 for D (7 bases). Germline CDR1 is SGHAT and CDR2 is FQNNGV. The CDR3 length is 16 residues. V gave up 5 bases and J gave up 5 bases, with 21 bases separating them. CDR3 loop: CASSPTGQGGGETQYF. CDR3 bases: TGTGCCAGCAGCCCGACTGGGCAGGGGGGTGGGGAGACCCAGTACTTC.

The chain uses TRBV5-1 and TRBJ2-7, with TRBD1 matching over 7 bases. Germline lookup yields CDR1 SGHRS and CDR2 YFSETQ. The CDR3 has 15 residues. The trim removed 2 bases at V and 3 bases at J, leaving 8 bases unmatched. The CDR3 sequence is CASSFATGESYEQYF. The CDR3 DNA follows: TGCGCCAGCAGCTTCGCTACAGGGGAAAGCTACGAGCAGTACTTC.